This T cell receptor beta chain was obtained from a study of neoadjuvant anti-PD-1 for oral cavity cancer. Across the whole study: Patients without progression got a fourth dose around day 43.

Overall study results and limits: Non-responders to neoadjuvant nivolumab had significantly more clonal PBMC T cells than responders.

With respect to this clone: The target antigen is unknown.

Germline V gene sequence: CDR1 MNHEY, CDR2 SVGAGI. This CDR3 comprises 16 residues. With 0 bases removed from V and 4 bases from J, the gap between germline ends came to 15 bases. Most PBMC samples had 480 ng input DNA in six replicates. Libraries were prepared by immunoSEQ multiplex PCR; TCRdb keeps only in-frame clonotypes and omits some of them. The sample holds about 9,800 clones, 61% seen once. Time point specified: after neoadjuvant nivolumab, at surgical resection. These newly diagnosed stage II-IVA oral cavity squamous cell carcinoma patients had no prior systemic or radiation treatment. The receptor was isolated from a person aged 35-79 years with oral cavity squamous cell carcinoma. Here the sequenced sample was PBMCs, taken after nivolumab (anti-PD-1) treatment. This chain joins TRBV6-5 and TRBJ2-5, with D perhaps given as TRBD1 or TRBD2 (5 bases each). The CDR3 DNA reads as TGTGCCAGCAGTTACTCGATATCCACTAGGGGAGAGACCCAGTACTTC. Its translation: CASSYSISTRGETQYF.